This entry lists 27 T cell receptor beta chains sequenced from one sample in a study of blood T cell repertoires in COVID-19. TCRdb's copy holds only in-frame clones and misses some; the assay was immunoSEQ multiplex PCR. The sample carries under 250,000 clones, 80% to 85% recorded once. The sequenced material came from PBMCs or T cells enriched from blood (not recorded which). The receptors were gathered from a woman aged 45 to 65 with acute COVID-19.

This clone was detected only once. The rearrangement uses TRBV5-6 and TRBJ2-3, with TRBD1 identical over 7 bases. V lost 0 bases to trimming and J lost 8 bases; unmatched junction nucleotides: 6. The CDR3 contains 14 residues. In germline, CDR1 is SGHDT, CDR2 YYEEEE. The CDR3 DNA is TGTGCCAGCAGCTTGGTGCAGGGGGAGATTACGCAGTATTTT. It encodes CASSLVQGEITQYF.

V gene TRBV2 combines with J gene TRBJ1-4; no clear D. With 6 bases removed from V and 6 bases from J, the gap between germline ends came to 8 bases. Germline-derived CDR1 and CDR2 are SNHLY and FYNNEI. This CDR3 is built from 12 residues. CDR3 DNA sequence: TGTGCCAGCAGGGTCGGTGATGAAAAACTGTTTTTT. This translates into CASRVGDEKLFF. Full variable domain (remainder filled in from reference TRBV2 and TRBJ1-4): EPEVTQTPSHQVTQMGQEVILRCVPISNHLYFYWYRQILGQKVEFLVSFYNNEISEKSEIFDDQFSVERPDGSNFTLKIRSTKLEDSAMYFCASRVGDEKLFFGSGTQLSVL.

The chain couples TRBV19 to TRBJ2-3; 8 bases line up with TRBD1. The CDR3 is made up of 15 amino acids. Germline loops: CDR1 LNHDA, CDR2 SQIVND (reference sequence). The J segment lost 4 bases and the V segment lost 4 bases, leaving 7 bases of the junction unmatched. The CDR3 sequence: CASSTPGGFADTQYF. CDR3 in DNA: TGTGCCAGTAGTACGCCAGGGGGCTTCGCAGATACGCAGTATTTT.

The rearrangement links TRBV7-3 to TRBJ2-1; D is undetermined. Germline values: CDR1 SGHTA, CDR2 FQGTGA. The CDR3 extends over 14 amino acids. V gave up 5 bases and J gave up 6 bases, with 14 bases separating them. CDR3 sequence reads: CASSPNVASNEQFF. In DNA form, the CDR3 reads TGTGCCAGCAGCCCGAATGTTGCGAGCAATGAGCAGTTCTTC.

This clone was counted a single time. J is TRBJ2-5 and V is TRBV18; no definite D call. Trimming pared 3 bases from V and 5 bases from J, leaving 16 bases between. CDR1 and CDR2 from the germline V gene are KGHSH and LQKENI. CDR3 size: 15 residues. The CDR3 here is CASSPTNSFWETQYF. The CDR3 DNA reads as TGTGCCAGCTCACCCACCAACAGTTTCTGGGAGACCCAGTACTTC.

This chain connects TRBV18 to TRBJ1-6; D is possibly TRBD1 (5 bases). The CDR3 covers 14 residues. Germline CDR1 KGHSH, CDR2 LQKENI. The germline V and J ends were trimmed by 3 bases and 11 bases, with 14 bases remaining between them. The CDR3 sequence is CASSPETVRTPLHF. The CDR3 DNA reads as TGTGCCAGCTCACCGGAGACAGTAAGGACACCCCTCCACTTT.

This clone was seen only once. The rearrangement links TRBV9 to TRBJ2-1; 7 nucleotides agree with TRBD2. There are 17 residues in the CDR3. V lost 0 bases, J lost 0 bases, and 6 bases stayed unmatched. From germline, CDR1 is SGDLS and CDR2 YYNGEE. The CDR3 loop reads CASSVGGGTFSYNEQFF. The DNA for the CDR3 is TGTGCCAGCAGCGTAGGGGGGGGAACCTTCTCCTACAATGAGCAGTTCTTC.

The chain combines TRBV6-5 with TRBJ1-2, with D possibly being TRBD1 (5 bases). Between the trimmed V and J ends, which lost 5 bases and 4 bases, there was a span of 14 bases. The CDR3 length is 14 residues. Germline V gene data show CDR1 as MNHEY and CDR2 as SVGAGI. CDR3 sequence reads: CASSTQGNLYGYTF. The CDR3 DNA follows: TGTGCCAGCAGTACCCAGGGAAACCTCTATGGCTACACCTTC.

V is TRBV5-4 and J is TRBJ2-7; a possible D gene is TRBD1 (5 bases). The V gene lost 1 base and the J gene lost 4 bases, with 15 bases spanning the gap. The germline CDR1 and CDR2 sequences are SGHNT and YYREEE (reference sequence). The CDR3 spans 15 residues. DNA for the CDR3: TGTGCCAGCAGCTTGAATCAGGGTGCCGGGTACGAGCAGTACTTC. Translated: CASSLNQGAGYEQYF. Supplemented by reference TRBV5-4 and TRBJ2-7, the full variable domain reads ETGVTQSPTHLIKTRGQQVTLRCSSQSGHNTVSWYQQALGQGPQFIFQYYREEENGRGNFPPRFSGLQFPNYSSELNVNALELDDSALYLCASSLNQGAGYEQYFGPGTRLTVT.

The chain uses TRBV28 and TRBJ2-3; unclear D gene. V lost 4 bases and J lost 6, with 20 bases in between. Germline CDR1 and CDR2: MDHEN and SYDVKM. The CDR3 sequence is 16 residues long. CDR3 protein: CASSSLLVELMDTQYF. As DNA, the CDR3 is TGTGCCAGCAGTTCCCTTTTAGTGGAGTTGATGGATACGCAGTATTTT.

For the CDR3, the DNA is TGCGCCAGCAGTCCCTCGACAGGAAGGTATAGCAATCAGCCCCAGCATTTT. Translating gives CASSPSTGRYSNQPQHF. The chain combines TRBV23-1 with TRBJ1-5; perhaps TRBD1 as D (6 bases). TRBV23-1 is an open reading frame whose function is uncertain. Trimming stripped 4 bases from V and 0 bases from J, with 16 bases between. This CDR3 spans 17 amino acids.

This sequence joins TRBV5-1 and TRBJ2-7, with TRBD1 identical over 9 bases. After removal of 4 bases from V and 4 bases from J, the junction contained 3 bases not matched to a gene. Looked up from germline, CDR1 is SGHRS and CDR2 is YFSETQ. There are 13 residues in the CDR3. CDR3 DNA: TGCGCCAGCAGCCCTGACAGGGGGTACGAGCAGTACTTC. Its protein is CASSPDRGYEQYF. Full variable domain (rest looked up from reference TRBV5-1 and TRBJ2-7): KAGVTQTPRYLIKTRGQQVTLSCSPISGHRSVSWYQQTPGQGLQFLFEYFSETQRNKGNFPGRFSGRQFSNSRSEMNVSTLELGDSALYLCASSPDRGYEQYFGPGTRLTVT.

J is TRBJ2-2 and V is TRBV27; D remains unclear. V lost 7 bases, J lost 1 base, and 13 bases lay in between. The CDR3 totals 15 residues. Germline V lookup: CDR1 MNHEY, CDR2 SMNVEV (reference sequence). CDR3 DNA: TGTGCCAGCATCCCCCGAGCAGGGAACACCGGGGAGCTGTTTTTT. Protein: CASIPRAGNTGELFF.

The CDR3 here is CASSIAGAGTKNIQYF. The CDR3 DNA is TGTGCCAGTAGTATCGCGGGGGCAGGGACCAAAAACATTCAGTACTTC. This chain joins TRBV19 and TRBJ2-4; D possibly corresponds to TRBD2 (7 bases). Between the trimmed V and J ends, which lost 3 bases and 2 bases, there was a span of 14 bases. In germline, CDR1 is LNHDA, CDR2 SQIVND (reference sequence). CDR3 size: 16 residues.

The table lists this clone with a count of one. The CDR3 DNA reads as TGCGCCAGCAGCCAAGATCGGGCTAGCGGGCGCAGCACAGATACGCAGTATTTT. It encodes CASSQDRASGRSTDTQYF. This chain connects TRBV4-1 to TRBJ2-3; 8 nucleotides line up with TRBD2. Per the germline V gene, CDR1 is MGHRA and CDR2 is YSYEKL. The CDR3 is 18 amino acids. V shed 0 bases, J shed 0 bases, and the junction held 8 bases outside the gene matches.

The rearrangement links TRBV20-1 to TRBJ1-5, with D possibly TRBD1 on 6 matching bases. V lost 6 bases and J lost 1, with 19 bases in between. The CDR3 extends over 16 amino acids. Looked up from germline, CDR1 is DFQATT and CDR2 is SNEGSKA (reference sequence). DNA for the CDR3: TGCAGTGCAAGTACAGGGCTGGGTTTGAGCAATCAGCCCCAGCATTTT. Translation gives CSASTGLGLSNQPQHF.

This chain links TRBV28 with TRBJ2-3; D not certain. CDR1 MDHEN and CDR2 SYDVKM come from the germline V gene. The germline V and J ends were trimmed by 7 bases and 2 bases, with 7 bases remaining between them. This CDR3 is built from 12 residues. CDR3 region: CASMGYTDTQYF. DNA for the CDR3: TGTGCCAGCATGGGCTACACAGATACGCAGTATTTT.

This clone was counted a few times. J is TRBJ2-1 and V is TRBV5-4, with D possibly TRBD1 on 6 matching bases. The CDR3 spans 15 residues. Trimming stripped 3 bases from V and 1 base from J, with 11 bases between. The germline V gene encodes CDR1 SGHNT and CDR2 YYREEE (reference sequence). Here the CDR3 DNA reads TGTGCCAGCAGCTCCGTAGGGGGATCCTACAATGAGCAGTTCTTC. It codes for CASSSVGGSYNEQFF.

The rearrangement links TRBV7-2 to TRBJ1-2, with D perhaps TRBD1 (5 bases). V was pared by 1 base and J by 2 bases, with 14 bases between. Germline V CDR1 and CDR2: SGHTA, FQGNSA. CDR3 length: 16 amino acids. The CDR3 coding sequence is TGTGCCAGCAGCTTAGATTTTGGGGCGGCGAACTATGGCTACACCTTC. This codes for CASSLDFGAANYGYTF.

The chain links TRBV10-3 to TRBJ2-5; 8 bases are a match to TRBD2. The CDR3 loop spans 14 amino acids. Germline V gene sequence: CDR1 ENHRY, CDR2 SYGVKD. The J segment lost 5 bases and the V segment lost 6 bases, leaving 8 bases of the junction unmatched. The CDR3 reads CAIRGTRDEETQYF. In nucleotides, the CDR3 is TGTGCCATCAGGGGGACTAGGGATGAGGAGACCCAGTACTTC.

The chain links TRBV18 to TRBJ2-3; weak D call: TRBD1 (5 bases). Trimming cost V 3 bases and J 0 bases, with 16 bases left between them. Germline V gives CDR1 KGHSH, CDR2 LQKENI. The CDR3 consists of 17 residues. CDR3 nucleotide sequence: TGTGCCAGCTCACCCCAGGGCCCAGGCCCTAGCACAGATACGCAGTATTTT. Its protein product is CASSPQGPGPSTDTQYF.

J is TRBJ2-6 and V is TRBV6-2 or TRBV6-3, with D perhaps matching TRBD2 (6 bases). The germline V gene has CDR1 MNHEY and CDR2 SVGEGT. This CDR3 spans 15 amino acids. Trimming removed 5 bases from V and 1 base from J, with 9 bases in between. The CDR3: CASSGRGSGANVLTF. DNA for the CDR3: TGTGCCAGCAGTGGCCGGGGGTCTGGGGCCAACGTCCTGACTTTC.

This clone occurred once. This chain uses TRBV28 with TRBJ1-2; possibly TRBD1 for D (6 bases). Germline CDR1 and CDR2: MDHEN and SYDVKM. This CDR3 contains 15 residues. V lost 1 base to trimming and J lost 5 bases, with 14 bases between them. CDR3 sequence: CASSLFPGQGYGYTF. DNA for the CDR3: TGTGCCAGCAGTTTATTCCCGGGACAAGGGTATGGCTACACCTTC.

The CDR3 sequence: CASSPGQAYNEQFF. DNA of the CDR3: TGCGCCAGCAGCCCGGGACAGGCCTACAATGAGCAGTTCTTC. V gene TRBV5-1 combines with J gene TRBJ2-1, with 8 bases fitting TRBD1. V lost 4 bases and J lost 2; bases outside the gene matches: 2. The CDR3 runs to 14 residues. Germline CDR1 is SGHRS and CDR2 is YFSETQ.

The chain links TRBV4-2 to TRBJ1-5; 10 bases fit TRBD1. Germline lookup yields CDR1 LGHNA and CDR2 YNFKEQ. After removal of 0 bases from V and 6 bases from J, the junction contained 8 bases not matched to a gene. The CDR3 extends over 17 amino acids. This CDR3 reads CASSQESGQGLIQPQHF. CDR3 nucleotides: TGTGCCAGCAGCCAAGAGTCGGGACAGGGGTTGATTCAGCCCCAGCATTTT.

V gene TRBV6-6 combines with J gene TRBJ2-3, with D possibly matching TRBD2 (5 bases). Germline assignment: CDR1 MNHNY and CDR2 SVGAGI (reference sequence). This CDR3 region has 14 residues. The V and J ends lost 5 bases and 5 bases respectively, with 14 bases between them. The CDR3 sequence is CASSRASPEDTQYF. The CDR3 nucleotides are TGTGCCAGCAGTCGAGCTAGCCCGGAAGATACGCAGTATTTT.

This clone came up once. The chain has TRBV5-1 and TRBJ2-5; 7 bases match TRBD2. CDR1 is SGHRS, CDR2 YFSETQ, per germline. This CDR3 comprises 14 residues. With V trimmed by 1 base and J by 5 bases, 5 bases remained unmatched. The CDR3 sequence is CASSLNGGGETQYF. CDR3 nucleotides: TGCGCCAGCAGCTTGAATGGGGGAGGGGAGACCCAGTACTTC.